This T cell receptor (beta chain) was captured in a study of blood T cell repertoires in COVID-19. About the study: The origin of the acute and convalescent COVID-19 samples was the United States, Italy and Spain.

As originally analysed: How many nucleated cells were present was estimated from reference gene primer amplification. Libraries were prepared by immunoSEQ multiplex PCR; TCRdb keeps only in-frame clonotypes and omits some of them. The DNA gave D and trimming, while V, J and clone size come from that table. The top ten clones hold about 4.2% of a sample with about 81,000 clones, 60% to 80% of them seen once. The CDR3 length is 15 residues. Germline values: CDR1 GTSNPN, CDR2 SVGIG (reference sequence). The germline V and J ends were trimmed by 2 bases and 2 bases, with 15 bases remaining between them. The chain is built from TRBV30 and TRBJ2-5; tentatively, D is TRBD1 (6 bases). Input material: peripheral blood. The origin of this receptor is a woman aged 45-65 years with acute or convalescent COVID-19. CDR3 residues: CAWSHTGQSQETQYF. The CDR3 DNA reads as TGTGCCTGGAGTCATACCGGACAGTCGCAAGAGACCCAGTACTTC.